One and the same sample provided the 7 T cell receptor beta chains below, sequenced in a study of neurological immune-mediated disorders. One entry per CDR3 protein, called by TCRdb with MiXCR from the 5' RACE reads. This table holds some 46,000 distinct CDR3 sequences, just under 4.5% found once. The sample consisted of PBMCs. Receptors were obtained from a woman aged 55-69 years with multiple sclerosis.

The V call is TRBV6-1, the J call TRBJ2-1, with D perhaps being TRBD1 or TRBD2 (5 bases each). This CDR3 region has 15 residues. Trimming cost V 6 bases and J 8 bases, with 20 bases left between them. Per the germline V gene, CDR1 is MNHNS and CDR2 is SASEGT. The CDR3 is CASRETGTEGYEQFF. Written as DNA, the CDR3 is TGTGCCAGCAGAGAAACCGGTACCGAGGGGTATGAGCAGTTCTTC.

As to this clonotype: One end of the junction does not line up with germline, which may come from a read error. The gene calls are TRBV10-1 and TRBJ2-3, with TRBD2 matching over 8 bases. CDR1 WNHNN and CDR2 SYGVQD come from the germline V gene (reference sequence). This CDR3 is built from 15 residues. The CDR3 is CASSGSGISTYTQYF. In nucleotides, the CDR3 is TGCGCCAGCAGTGGTAGCGGGATTAGCACATATACGCAGTATTTT.

Here the CDR3 DNA reads TGCAGTGCTAGGAAGGGACAGGGGCCATCGAGGGATGGCTACACCTTC. It yields the protein CSARKGQGPSRDGYTF. The genes are TRBV20-1 and TRBJ1-2; the match to TRBD1 covers 10 bases. The V segment lost 3 bases and the J segment 6 bases; nucleotides outside the gene matches: 13. CDR1 and CDR2 (germline): DFQATT, SNEGSKA (reference sequence). The length of the CDR3 is 16 residues.

This clonotype has at least ten counts. V gene TRBV7-2 combines with J gene TRBJ1-4; possible D gene TRBD1, 6 bases. In germline, CDR1 is SGHTA, CDR2 FQGNSA. This CDR3 is built from 14 residues. V was shortened by 5 bases and J by 5 bases, with 12 bases between the two germline ends. This CDR3 is CASSPQGSNEKLFF. CDR3 DNA: TGTGCCAGCAGCCCTCAGGGGAGCAATGAAAAACTGTTTTTT.

This clonotype was counted many times. V and J are TRBV2 and TRBJ1-1; D is unclear. The germline gives CDR1 SNHLY, CDR2 FYNNEI. V lost 6 bases to trimming and J lost 0 bases, with 11 bases between them. This CDR3 region has 14 residues. The CDR3 reads CASRKAQVNTEAFF. CDR3 DNA sequence: TGTGCCAGCAGGAAGGCCCAGGTGAACACTGAAGCTTTCTTT.

This clonotype was observed at least ten times. The rearrangement uses TRBV11-1 and TRBJ2-2; 8 nucleotides agree with TRBD1. This CDR3 region has 15 residues. J lost 3 bases, V lost 5 bases, and 5 bases had no gene match. Germline CDR1 reads SGHAT; CDR2 reads FQDESV (reference sequence). The CDR3 region has the DNA TGTGCCAGCAGCGACGGACAGGGCGACACCGGGGAGCTGTTTTTT. Amino acid sequence: CASSDGQGDTGELFF.

The genes are TRBV20-1 and TRBJ2-1, with TRBD2 matching 7 bases. The CDR3 loop spans 12 amino acids. Germline V gene sequence: CDR1 DFQATT, CDR2 SNEGSKA (reference sequence). The ends lost 4 bases at V and 7 bases at J; junction bases unmatched: 4. The CDR3 DNA reads TGCAGTGCTATGGGGGGGGGAAATGAGCAGTTCTTC. Its protein is CSAMGGGNEQFF.